The TCR beta chain described here comes from a study of blood T cells in healthy people across ages. Study information: Template switching captured about one barcoded beta molecule per two T cells.

General study points: The diversity estimates, figures obtained from one million T cells, were considered underestimates.

Isolation per sample recovered at least 7 million PBMCs. The CDR3 runs to 16 residues. Germline-derived CDR1 and CDR2 are DFQATT and SNEGSKA (reference sequence). V dropped 4 bases and J dropped 0 bases, with 17 bases sitting between them. Notes on this clonotype: Its specificity is not known.

Using a J-beta primer mix together with a sample-barcoded 5' primer, a second PCR was run for about 7 to 12 cycles. TCRdb fed the 5' RACE reads into MiXCR, producing one record per CDR3 protein. Among more than 800,000 distinct CDR3 sequences listed, less than 50% were seen once. The chain carries TRBV20-1 and TRBJ2-3; D is perhaps TRBD2 (6 bases). The specimen sequenced was blood. The TCR was taken from an older woman in good health. The CDR3 region has the DNA TGCAGTGCTATGATCAGGACTACAACTAGCACAGATACGCAGTATTTT. This gives the protein CSAMIRTTTSTDTQYF.